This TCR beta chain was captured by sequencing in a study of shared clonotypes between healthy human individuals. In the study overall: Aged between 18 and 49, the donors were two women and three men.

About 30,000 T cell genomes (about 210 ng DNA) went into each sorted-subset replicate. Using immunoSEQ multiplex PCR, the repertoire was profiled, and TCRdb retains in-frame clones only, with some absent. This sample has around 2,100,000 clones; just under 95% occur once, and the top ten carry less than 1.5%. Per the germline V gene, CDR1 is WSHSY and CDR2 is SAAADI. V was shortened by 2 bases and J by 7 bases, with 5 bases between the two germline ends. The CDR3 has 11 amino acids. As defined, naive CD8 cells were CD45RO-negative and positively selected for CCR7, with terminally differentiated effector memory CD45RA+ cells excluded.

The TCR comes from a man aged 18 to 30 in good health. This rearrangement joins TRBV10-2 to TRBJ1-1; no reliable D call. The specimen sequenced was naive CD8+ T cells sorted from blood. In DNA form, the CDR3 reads TGCGCCAGCAGTGAGGGGTATGAAGCTTTCTTT. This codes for CASSEGYEAFF.